The clone carrying this T cell receptor (beta chain) was detected only a few times. Its antigen is unknown. This record belongs to a study of response to subunit inactivated influenza vaccine. Study findings and constraints: A suggestion made by the authors is that each seasonal influenza vaccination recruits few new T cells.

The V end was cut by 2 bases, the J end by 4 bases, with 8 bases between. The CDR3 loop spans 14 amino acids. Germline V gives CDR1 KGHSH, CDR2 LQKENI. Each CDR3 protein gets one entry after TCRdb re-called the RT-PCR reads with MiXCR. This sample carries roughly 500,000 distinct CDR3 sequences, more than 15% of them seen once, and the ten largest clones take 3% to 3.5%. This chain links TRBV18 with TRBJ2-2; D possibly corresponds to TRBD1 (6 bases). The sequence came from a man aged 50-75 years who received an inactivated influenza vaccine. Sample: CD4+ T cells sorted from PBMCs, taken roughly 24 months after vaccination. The CDR3 is CASSPGTTTGELFF. CDR3 in DNA: TGTGCCAGCTCACCAGGGACAACCACCGGGGAGCTGTTTTTT. Complete variable domain (other parts from reference TRBV18 and TRBJ2-2): NAGVMQNPRHLVRRRGQEARLRCSPMKGHSHVYWYRQLPEEGLKFMVYLQKENIIDESGMPKERFSAEFPKEGPSILRIQQVVRGDSAAYFCASSPGTTTGELFFGEGSRLTVL.